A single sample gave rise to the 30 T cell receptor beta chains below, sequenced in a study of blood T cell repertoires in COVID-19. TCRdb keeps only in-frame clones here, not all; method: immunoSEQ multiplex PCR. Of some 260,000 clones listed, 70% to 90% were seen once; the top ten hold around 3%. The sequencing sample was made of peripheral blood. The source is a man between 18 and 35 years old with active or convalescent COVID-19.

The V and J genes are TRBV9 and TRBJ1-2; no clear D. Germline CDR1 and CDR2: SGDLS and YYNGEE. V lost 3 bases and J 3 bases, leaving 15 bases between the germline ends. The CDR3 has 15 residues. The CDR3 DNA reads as TGTGCCAGCAGCGCGACGGGAGGACGGGACTATGGCTACACCTTC. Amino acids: CASSATGGRDYGYTF. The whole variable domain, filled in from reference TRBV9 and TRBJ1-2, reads DSGVTQTPKHLITATGQRVTLRCSPRSGDLSVYWYQQSLDQGLQFLIQYYNGEERAKGNILERFSAQQFPDLHSELNLSSLELGDSALYFCASSATGGRDYGYTFGSGTRLTVV.

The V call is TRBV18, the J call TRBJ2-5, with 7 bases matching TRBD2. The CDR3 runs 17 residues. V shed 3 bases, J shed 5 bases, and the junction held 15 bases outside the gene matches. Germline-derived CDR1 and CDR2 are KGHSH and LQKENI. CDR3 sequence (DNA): TGTGCCAGCTCACCGCTGGGGGAGGGAGGTCCGATGGAGACCCAGTACTTC. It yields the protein CASSPLGEGGPMETQYF.

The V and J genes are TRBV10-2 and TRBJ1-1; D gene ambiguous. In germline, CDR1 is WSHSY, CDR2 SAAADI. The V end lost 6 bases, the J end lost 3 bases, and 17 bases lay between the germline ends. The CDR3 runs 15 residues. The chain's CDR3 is CASSFHGELDTEAFF. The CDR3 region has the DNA TGCGCCAGCAGCTTCCACGGAGAATTGGACACTGAAGCTTTCTTT.

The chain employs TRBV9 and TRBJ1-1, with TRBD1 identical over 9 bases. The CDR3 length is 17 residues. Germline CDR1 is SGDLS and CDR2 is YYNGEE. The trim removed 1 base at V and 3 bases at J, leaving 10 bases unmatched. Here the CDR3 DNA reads TGTGCCAGCAGCGTAAGGGGACAGGGTGTGGGGGACACTGAAGCTTTCTTT. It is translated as CASSVRGQGVGDTEAFF.

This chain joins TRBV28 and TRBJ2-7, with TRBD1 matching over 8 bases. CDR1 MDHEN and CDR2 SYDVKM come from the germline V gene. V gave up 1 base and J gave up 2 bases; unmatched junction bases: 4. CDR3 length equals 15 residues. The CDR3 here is CASSLSGQVTYEQYF. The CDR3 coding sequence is TGTGCCAGCAGTTTATCGGGACAGGTCACCTACGAGCAGTACTTC. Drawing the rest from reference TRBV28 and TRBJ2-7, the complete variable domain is DVKVTQSSRYLVKRTGEKVFLECVQDMDHENMFWYRQDPGLGLRLIYFSYDVKMKEKGDIPEGYSVSREKKERFSLILESASTNQTSMYLCASSLSGQVTYEQYFGPGTRLTVT.

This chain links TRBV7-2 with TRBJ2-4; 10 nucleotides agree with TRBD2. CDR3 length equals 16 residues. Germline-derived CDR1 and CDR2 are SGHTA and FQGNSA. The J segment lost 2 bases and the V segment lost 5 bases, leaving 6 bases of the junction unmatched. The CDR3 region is CASSTASGSTKNIQYF. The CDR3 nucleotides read TGTGCCAGCAGCACGGCTAGCGGGAGCACCAAAAACATTCAGTACTTC.

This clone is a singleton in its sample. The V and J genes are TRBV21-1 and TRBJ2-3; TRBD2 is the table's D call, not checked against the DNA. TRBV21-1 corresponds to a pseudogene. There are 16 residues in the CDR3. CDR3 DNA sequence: TGTGCCCCCCTAGGTAGCGGGAGGGTGGGCACAGATACGCAGTATTTT. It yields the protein CAPLGSGRVGTDTQYF.

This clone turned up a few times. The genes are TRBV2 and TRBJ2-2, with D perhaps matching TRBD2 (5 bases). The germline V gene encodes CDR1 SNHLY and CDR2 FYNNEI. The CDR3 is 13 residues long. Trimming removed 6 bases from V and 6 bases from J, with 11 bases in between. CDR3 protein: CASSELVSGELFF. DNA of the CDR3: TGTGCCAGCAGCGAACTAGTTTCCGGGGAGCTGTTTTTT.

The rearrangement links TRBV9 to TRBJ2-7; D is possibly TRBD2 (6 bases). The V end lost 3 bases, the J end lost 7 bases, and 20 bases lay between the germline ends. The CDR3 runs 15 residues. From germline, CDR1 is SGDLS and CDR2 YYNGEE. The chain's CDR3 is CASSAGDSKVGEQYF. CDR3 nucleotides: TGTGCCAGCAGCGCCGGGGACTCTAAGGTGGGGGAGCAGTACTTC.

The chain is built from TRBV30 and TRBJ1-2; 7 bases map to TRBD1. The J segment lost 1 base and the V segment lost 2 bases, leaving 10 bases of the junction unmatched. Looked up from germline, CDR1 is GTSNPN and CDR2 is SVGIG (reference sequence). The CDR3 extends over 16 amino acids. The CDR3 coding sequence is TGTGCCTGGAGTATCCACTCGGACAGGCTTAACTATGGCTACACCTTC. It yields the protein CAWSIHSDRLNYGYTF.

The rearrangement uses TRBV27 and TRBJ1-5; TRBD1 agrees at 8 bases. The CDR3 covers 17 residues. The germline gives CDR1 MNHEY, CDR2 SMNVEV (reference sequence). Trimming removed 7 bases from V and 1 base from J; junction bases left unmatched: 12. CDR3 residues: CASTPRATGGSNQPQHF. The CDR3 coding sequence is TGTGCCAGCACCCCCCGAGCAACAGGGGGGAGCAATCAGCCCCAGCATTTT.

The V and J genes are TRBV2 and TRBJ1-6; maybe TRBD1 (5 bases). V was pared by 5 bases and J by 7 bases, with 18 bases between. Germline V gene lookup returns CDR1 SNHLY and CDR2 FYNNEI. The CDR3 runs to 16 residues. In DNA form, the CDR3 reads TGTGCCAGCAGTCCCCCCCTACCGCCAGGGAATTCACCCCTCCACTTT. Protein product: CASSPPLPPGNSPLHF.

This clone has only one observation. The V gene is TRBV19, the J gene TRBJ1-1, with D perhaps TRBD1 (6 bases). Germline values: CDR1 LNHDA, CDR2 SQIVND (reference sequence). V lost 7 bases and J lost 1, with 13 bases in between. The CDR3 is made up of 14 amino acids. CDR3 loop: CASTARGANTEAFF. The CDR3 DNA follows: TGTGCCAGTACTGCGCGGGGGGCGAACACTGAAGCTTTCTTT.

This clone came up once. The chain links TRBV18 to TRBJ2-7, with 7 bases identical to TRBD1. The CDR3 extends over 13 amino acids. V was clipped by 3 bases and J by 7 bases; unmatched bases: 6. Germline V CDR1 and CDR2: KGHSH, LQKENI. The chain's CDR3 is CASSPGTVREQYF. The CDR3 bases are TGTGCCAGCTCACCCGGGACAGTGAGGGAGCAGTACTTC.

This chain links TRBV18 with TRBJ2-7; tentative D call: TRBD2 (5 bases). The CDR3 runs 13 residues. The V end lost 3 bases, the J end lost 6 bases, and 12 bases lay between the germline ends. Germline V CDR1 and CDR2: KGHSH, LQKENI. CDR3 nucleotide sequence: TGTGCCAGCTCACCGCGGCAAGAGGGCGAGCAGTACTTC. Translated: CASSPRQEGEQYF.

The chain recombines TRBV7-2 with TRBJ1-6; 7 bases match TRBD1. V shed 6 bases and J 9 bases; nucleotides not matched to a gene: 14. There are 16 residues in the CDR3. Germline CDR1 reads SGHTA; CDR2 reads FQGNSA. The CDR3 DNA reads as TGTGCCAGCAGTCCATTTAGAACAGGGGTCGGTTCACCCCTCCACTTT. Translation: CASSPFRTGVGSPLHF.

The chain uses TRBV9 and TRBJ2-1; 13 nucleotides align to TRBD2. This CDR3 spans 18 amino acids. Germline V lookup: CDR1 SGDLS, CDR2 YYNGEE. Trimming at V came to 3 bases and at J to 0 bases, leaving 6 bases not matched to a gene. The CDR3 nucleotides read TGTGCCAGCAGCGGCGGGACTAGCGGGGCAAGCTCCTACAATGAGCAGTTCTTC. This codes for CASSGGTSGASSYNEQFF.

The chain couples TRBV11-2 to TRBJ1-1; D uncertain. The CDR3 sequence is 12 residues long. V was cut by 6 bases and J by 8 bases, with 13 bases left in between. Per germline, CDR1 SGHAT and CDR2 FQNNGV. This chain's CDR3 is CASRGRTIEAFF. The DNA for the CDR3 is TGTGCCAGCAGGGGGAGGACTATAGAAGCTTTCTTT.

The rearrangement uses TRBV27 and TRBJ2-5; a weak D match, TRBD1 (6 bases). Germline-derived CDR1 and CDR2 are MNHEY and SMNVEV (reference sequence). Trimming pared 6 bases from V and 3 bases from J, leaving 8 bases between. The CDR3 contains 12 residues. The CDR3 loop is CASSPGEETQYF. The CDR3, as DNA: TGTGCCAGCAGCCCAGGGGAAGAGACCCAGTACTTC.

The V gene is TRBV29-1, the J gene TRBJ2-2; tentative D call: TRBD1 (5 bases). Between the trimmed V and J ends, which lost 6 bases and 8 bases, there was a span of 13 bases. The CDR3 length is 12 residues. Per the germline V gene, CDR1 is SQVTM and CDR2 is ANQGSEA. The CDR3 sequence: CSVHARDGELFF. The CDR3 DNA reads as TGCAGCGTGCACGCCAGGGATGGGGAGCTGTTTTTT.

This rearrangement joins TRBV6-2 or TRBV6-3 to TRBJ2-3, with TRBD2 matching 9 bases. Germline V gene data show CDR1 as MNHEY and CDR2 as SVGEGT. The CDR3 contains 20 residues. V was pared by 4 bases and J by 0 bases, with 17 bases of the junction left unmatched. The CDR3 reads CASSFPTRTSERASTDTQYF. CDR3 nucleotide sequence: TGTGCCAGCAGTTTCCCGACCCGGACTAGCGAGAGAGCTAGCACAGATACGCAGTATTTT.

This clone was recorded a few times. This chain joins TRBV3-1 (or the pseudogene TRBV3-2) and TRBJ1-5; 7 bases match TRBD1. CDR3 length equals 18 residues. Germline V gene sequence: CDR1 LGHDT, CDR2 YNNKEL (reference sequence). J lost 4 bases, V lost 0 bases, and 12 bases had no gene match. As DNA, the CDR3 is TGTGCCAGCAGCCAAGATCGGACAGGACCGGCTAAAAATCAGCCCCAGCATTTT. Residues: CASSQDRTGPAKNQPQHF.

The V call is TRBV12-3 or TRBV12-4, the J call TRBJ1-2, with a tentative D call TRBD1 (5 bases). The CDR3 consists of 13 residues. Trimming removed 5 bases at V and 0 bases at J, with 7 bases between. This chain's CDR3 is CASSETANYGYTF. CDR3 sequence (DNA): TGTGCCAGCAGTGAGACAGCTAACTATGGCTACACCTTC.

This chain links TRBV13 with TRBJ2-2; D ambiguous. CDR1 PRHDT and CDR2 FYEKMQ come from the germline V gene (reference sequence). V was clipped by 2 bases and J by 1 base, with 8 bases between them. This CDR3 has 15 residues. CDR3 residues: CASSLLPENTGELFF. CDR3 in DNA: TGTGCCAGCAGCTTACTACCCGAGAACACCGGGGAGCTGTTTTTT.

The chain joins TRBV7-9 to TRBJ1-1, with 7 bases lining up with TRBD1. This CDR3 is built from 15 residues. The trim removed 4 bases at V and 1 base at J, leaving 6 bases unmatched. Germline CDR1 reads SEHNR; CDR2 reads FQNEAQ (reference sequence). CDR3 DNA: TGTGCCAGCAGCTCCCCAGGGGGGCGGAACACTGAAGCTTTCTTT. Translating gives CASSSPGGRNTEAFF.

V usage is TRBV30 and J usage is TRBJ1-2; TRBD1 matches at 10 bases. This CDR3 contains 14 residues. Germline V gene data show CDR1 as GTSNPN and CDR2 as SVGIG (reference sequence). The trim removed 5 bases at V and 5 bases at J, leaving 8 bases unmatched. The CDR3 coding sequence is TGTGCCTGGGAGGACCGGGACAGGGGTTATGGCTACACCTTC. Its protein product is CAWEDRDRGYGYTF.

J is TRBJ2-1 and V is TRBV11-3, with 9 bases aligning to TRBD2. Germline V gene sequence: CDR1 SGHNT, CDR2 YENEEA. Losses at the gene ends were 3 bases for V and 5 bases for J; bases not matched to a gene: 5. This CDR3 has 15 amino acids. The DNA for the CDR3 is TGTGCCAGCAGCTTCCTGGCGGGAGGGAACAATGAGCAGTTCTTC. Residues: CASSFLAGGNNEQFF.

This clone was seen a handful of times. CDR3 sequence: CASSLLSGSSDTQYF. The DNA for the CDR3 is TGTGCCAGCAGCTTGCTTAGCGGGAGCTCAGATACGCAGTATTTT. V and J are TRBV5-4 and TRBJ2-3, with 9 bases that match TRBD2. V gave up 1 base and J gave up 4 bases; unmatched junction bases: 4. The V gene's germline CDR1 is SGHNT and CDR2 YYREEE (reference sequence). The CDR3 runs 15 residues. Full variable domain (outside the CDR3, taken from reference TRBV5-4 and TRBJ2-3): ETGVTQSPTHLIKTRGQQVTLRCSSQSGHNTVSWYQQALGQGPQFIFQYYREEENGRGNFPPRFSGLQFPNYSSELNVNALELDDSALYLCASSLLSGSSDTQYFGPGTRLTVL.

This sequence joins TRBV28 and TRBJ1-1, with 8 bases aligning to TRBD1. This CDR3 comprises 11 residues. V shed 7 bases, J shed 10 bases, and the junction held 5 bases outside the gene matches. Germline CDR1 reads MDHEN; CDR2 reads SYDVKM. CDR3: CASTGGPGAFF. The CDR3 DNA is TGTGCCAGCACAGGGGGCCCGGGAGCTTTCTTT.

CDR3 sequence: CASSSDSSYEQYF. CDR3 in DNA: TGTGCCAGCAGCTCGGACAGCTCCTACGAGCAGTACTTC. V usage is TRBV5-4 and J usage is TRBJ2-7; D might be TRBD1 (6 bases). CDR1 and CDR2 (germline): SGHNT, YYREEE (reference sequence). V was trimmed by 3 bases and J by 0 bases, leaving 7 bases between them. The CDR3 has 13 residues.